The 17 T cell receptor beta chains below all came from one sample that was sequenced in a study. TCRdb used MiXCR to reprocess the 5' RACE reads, holding one entry per CDR3 protein. The sample has under 35,000 distinct CDR3 sequences, approximately 30% seen once. Material for sequencing was naive CD4+ T cells sorted from a lymph node. Subset reported: naive CD4+ T cells, CD4+CD45RA+CD25-. Every receptor here comes from a female donor with breast cancer.

For this clonotype: The conserved phenylalanine or tryptophan is not found at the CDR3 terminus, so this likely reflects a read error. The chain uses TRBV4-1 and TRBJ1-2; D is unresolved. Trimming pared 3 bases from V and 2 bases from J, leaving 10 bases between. The germline CDR1 and CDR2 sequences are MGHRA and YSYEKL. This CDR3 has 14 residues. The CDR3 spells CASSHPVKNYGYTY. The CDR3 DNA sequence: TGCGCCAGCAGCCATCCGGTAAAAAACTATGGCTACACCTAC.

The chain is built from TRBV28 and TRBJ1-5; no clear D gene. The length of the CDR3 is 12 residues. V gave up 8 bases and J gave up 1 base, with 6 bases separating them. The germline gives CDR1 MDHEN, CDR2 SYDVKM. CDR3 region: CASQASNQPQHF. The DNA for the CDR3 is TGTGCCAGCCAAGCAAGCAATCAGCCCCAGCATTTT.

This clonotype was counted only a few times. This chain links TRBV3-1 with TRBJ1-1, with D unresolved. Per the germline V gene, CDR1 is LGHDT and CDR2 is YNNKEL (reference sequence). The CDR3 loop spans 15 amino acids. V lost 1 base and J 5 bases, leaving 14 bases between the germline ends. The CDR3 loop reads CASSQVLFFGTEAFF. DNA for the CDR3: TGTGCCAGCAGCCAAGTTTTGTTTTTTGGGACTGAAGCTTTCTTT.

This chain joins TRBV4-1 and TRBJ1-1; D ambiguous. The germline gives CDR1 MGHRA, CDR2 YSYEKL. CDR3 length: 13 residues. V was trimmed by 0 bases and J by 5 bases, leaving 7 bases between them. CDR3 sequence (DNA): TGCGCCAGCAGCCAAGAAACTAGAACTGAAGCTTTCTTT. This translates into CASSQETRTEAFF.

There are a few counts of this clonotype. The CDR3 sequence is CASMGPERRDTQYF. The CDR3 nucleotides read TGTGCCAGCATGGGACCCGAACGTAGAGATACGCAGTATTTT. The rearrangement links TRBV2 to TRBJ2-3; perhaps D is TRBD1 or TRBD2 (5 bases each). CDR1 and CDR2 (germline): SNHLY, FYNNEI. The CDR3 has 14 residues. V was trimmed by 7 bases and J by 5 bases, leaving 16 bases between them.

The V call is TRBV7-7, the J call TRBJ2-1, with 8 bases that match TRBD1. The CDR3 has 13 amino acids. Germline V gene sequence: CDR1 SSHAT, CDR2 FNYEAQ (reference sequence). The junction had 6 bases not matched to a gene; V was cut back by 5 bases and J by 9 bases. The CDR3 loop is CASSQDRAGEQFF. CDR3 in DNA: TGTGCCAGCAGCCAGGACAGGGCGGGTGAGCAGTTCTTC. The variable domain in full, completed from reference TRBV7-7 and TRBJ2-1, reads GAGVSQSPRYKVTKRGQDVTLRCDPISSHATLYWYQQALGQGPEFLTYFNYEAQPDKSGLPSDRFSAERPEGSISTLTIQRTEQRDSAMYRCASSQDRAGEQFFGPGTRLTVL.

Of note for this clonotype: A read error may produce the germline difference seen at one junction end. The rearrangement uses TRBV4-2 and TRBJ2-2, with a tentative D call TRBD2 (5 bases). Germline lookup yields CDR1 LGHNA and CDR2 YNFKEQ. The CDR3 sequence is 14 residues long. The CDR3 bases are TGTGCCAGCAGCCCCAGACCGAACACCGGGGAGCTGTCTTTT. Its protein is CASSPRPNTGELSF.

CDR3 protein: CASRGFGSYEQYF. As DNA, the CDR3 is TGTGCCAGCCGCGGATTTGGGAGCTACGAGCAGTACTTC. J is TRBJ2-7 and V is TRBV7-9; TRBD2 might be the D (5 bases). The ends were cut back, 8 bases at V and 3 bases at J, with 14 bases in the middle. Per germline, CDR1 SEHNR and CDR2 FQNEAQ (reference sequence). This CDR3 has 13 residues.

In this sample, this clonotype turned up many times. V gene TRBV7-9 combines with J gene TRBJ2-1; D gene ambiguous. CDR3 length: 12 amino acids. Germline V gene sequence: CDR1 SEHNR, CDR2 FQNEAQ (reference sequence). V lost 5 bases and J lost 5, with 7 bases in between. The DNA for the CDR3 is TGTGCCAGCAGCCACCGGGACAATGAGCAGTTCTTC. Translation gives CASSHRDNEQFF. The full variable domain, its missing parts supplied by reference TRBV7-9 and TRBJ2-1, is DTGVSQNPRHKITKRGQNVTFRCDPISEHNRLYWYRQTLGQGPEFLTYFQNEAQLEKSRLLSDRFSAERPKGSFSTLEIQRTEQGDSAMYLCASSHRDNEQFFGPGTRLTVL.

This clonotype was detected ten times or more. The V call is TRBV4-1, the J call TRBJ2-5; 7 bases map to TRBD1. V gave up 1 base and J gave up 3 bases; unmatched junction bases: 8. CDR1 and CDR2 from the germline V gene are MGHRA and YSYEKL. This CDR3 contains 16 residues. CDR3 bases: TGCGCCAGCAGCCAAGTATACCGGGACAGCGAAGAGACCCAGTACTTC. Amino acids: CASSQVYRDSEETQYF.

CDR3 nucleotides: TGTGCCAGCAGCTCCCATTCAGATACGCAGTATTTT. As protein: CASSSHSDTQYF. The genes are TRBV7-8 and TRBJ2-3; D is unclear. Germline loops: CDR1 SGHVS, CDR2 FQNEAQ. Between the trimmed V and J ends, which lost 4 bases and 4 bases, there was a span of 6 bases. The CDR3 has 12 amino acids. Complete variable domain (other parts from reference TRBV7-8 and TRBJ2-3): GAGVSQSPRYKVAKRGQDVALRCDPISGHVSLFWYQQALGQGPEFLTYFQNEAQLDKSGLPSDRFFAERPEGSVSTLKIQRTQQEDSAVYLCASSSHSDTQYFGPGTRLTVL.

This clonotype turned up a few times. This chain uses TRBV29-1 with TRBJ2-1; 10 nucleotides agree with TRBD1. With 4 bases clipped from V and 10 bases from J, the junction kept 4 bases outside the gene matches. Germline CDR1 reads SQVTM; CDR2 reads ANQGSEA. The CDR3 is 12 residues long. CDR3 DNA sequence: TGCAGCGTTGGTTGGGACAGGGGCGAGCAGTTCTTC. Translation gives CSVGWDRGEQFF.

This clonotype was observed a few times. The chain has TRBV20-1 and TRBJ2-1; D remains unclear. Trimming removed 0 bases from V and 7 bases from J, with 4 bases in between. The V gene's germline CDR1 is DFQATT and CDR2 SNEGSKA (reference sequence). The CDR3 spans 11 residues. As DNA, the CDR3 is TGCAGTGCTAGAGATGCGAATGAGCAGTTCTTC. This sequence encodes CSARDANEQFF.

The chain recombines TRBV7-3 with TRBJ2-2; no clear D gene. This CDR3 contains 17 residues. Germline CDR1 SGHTA, CDR2 FQGTGA. V was clipped by 4 bases and J by 2 bases, with 17 bases between them. CDR3 loop: CASSSTPTRTNTGELFF. The CDR3 DNA is TGTGCCAGCAGCTCAACCCCGACTCGAACAAACACCGGGGAGCTGTTTTTT. Together with reference TRBV7-3 and TRBJ2-2, the CDR3 gives the full variable domain: GAGVSQTPSNKVTEKGKYVELRCDPISGHTALYWYRQSLGQGPEFLIYFQGTGAADDSGLPNDRFFAVRPEGSVSTLKIQRTERGDSAVYLCASSSTPTRTNTGELFFGEGSRLTVL.

The table lists this clonotype with many counts. The rearrangement uses TRBV12-3 or TRBV12-4 and TRBJ2-2; D is ambiguous. CDR3 size: 13 residues. V dropped 3 bases and J dropped 2 bases, with 4 bases sitting between them. This chain's CDR3 is CASSFDNTGELFF. CDR3 nucleotides: TGTGCCAGCAGTTTTGACAACACCGGGGAGCTGTTTTTT.

The chain recombines TRBV3-1 with TRBJ1-5; tentative D call: TRBD1 (5 bases). With 4 bases removed from V and 7 bases from J, the gap between germline ends came to 14 bases. CDR1 and CDR2 (germline): LGHDT, YNNKEL (reference sequence). This CDR3 contains 14 residues. CDR3 bases: TGTGCCAGCAGCCCAAATACCCAGGGACAGCCCCAGCATTTT. Its translation is CASSPNTQGQPQHF.

As concerns this clonotype: Being one base from a much bigger clone, this may be a read error. The rearrangement links TRBV11-2 to TRBJ2-5; TRBD1 or TRBD2 may be the D gene (6 bases each). CDR3 size: 20 residues. Germline-derived CDR1 and CDR2 are SGHAT and FQNNGV. The V and J ends lost 1 base and 0 bases respectively, with 24 bases between them. The CDR3 DNA follows: TGTGCCAGCAGCTTAGCGGGGGCTAGCGAGAGGGCCCTTCACCAAGAGACCCAGTACTTC. It translates to CASSLAGASERALHQETQYF.